The T cell receptor (beta chain) under discussion was sequenced for a study of T-cell reconstitution after alpha-beta-depleted transplantation in children. Study findings and constraints: As was reported, about two months after transplant, alpha-beta T cells came from several hundred expanded graft clones. Some patients showed high day-60 TCRbeta diversity, which derived from surviving recipient T cells and thymic progenitors.

Germline V gene sequence: CDR1 MDHEN, CDR2 SYDVKM. There are 15 residues in the CDR3. Using unique molecular identifiers, the investigators prepared the TCRbeta library. One entry per CDR3 protein, called by TCRdb with MiXCR from the PCR reads. Of about 460,000 distinct CDR3 sequences listed, approximately 10% are singletons. This clonotype appeared a single time. Its antigen is undetermined. This may stem from a read error, because a much larger clone lies one nucleotide away. This receptor was taken from a child younger than 10 with inherited bone marrow failure, due to receive a stem cell transplant. The gene calls are TRBV28 and TRBJ2-3, with 12 bases aligning to TRBD1. Sequencing was performed on PBMCs, taken before TCRalphabeta/CD19-depleted stem cell transplant. The CDR3 region is CASSTGTGGPDTQSF. For the CDR3, the DNA is TGTGCCAGCAGCACCGGGACAGGGGGCCCCGATACGCAGTCTTTT.